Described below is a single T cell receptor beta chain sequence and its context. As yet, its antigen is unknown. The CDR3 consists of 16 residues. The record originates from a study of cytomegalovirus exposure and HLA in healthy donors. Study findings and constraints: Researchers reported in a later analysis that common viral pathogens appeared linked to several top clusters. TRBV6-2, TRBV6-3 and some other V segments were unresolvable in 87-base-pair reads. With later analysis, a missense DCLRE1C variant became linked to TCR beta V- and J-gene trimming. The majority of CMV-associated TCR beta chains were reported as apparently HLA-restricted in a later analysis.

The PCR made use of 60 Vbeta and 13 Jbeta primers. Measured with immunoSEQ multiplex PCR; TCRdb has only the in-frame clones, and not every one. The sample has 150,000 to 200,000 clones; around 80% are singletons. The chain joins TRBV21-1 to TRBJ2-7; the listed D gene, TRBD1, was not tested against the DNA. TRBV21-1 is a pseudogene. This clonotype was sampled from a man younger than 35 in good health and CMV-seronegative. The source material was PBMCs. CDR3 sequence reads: CASSKHTEKRPYEQYF. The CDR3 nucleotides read TGTGCCAGCAGCAAACACACAGAAAAACGTCCCTACGAGCAGTACTTC.